The clone carrying this T cell receptor (beta chain) was seen a handful of times. The antigen is unknown. The sample is drawn from a study of identical twins. General observations from the study: High-abundance cord blood beta clonotypes had fewer insertions; memory repertoires showed none.

TCRdb re-called the 5' RACE reads with MiXCR, one entry per CDR3 protein. This sample has about 570,000 distinct CDR3 sequences, with nearly 10% found just once. This CDR3 has 15 amino acids. CDR1 and CDR2 (germline): KGHSH, LQKENI. The V segment lost 4 bases and the J segment 2 bases; nucleotides outside the gene matches: 7. The sample was also reused in another study, on yellow fever vaccine responses in identical twins. Turning to that study: Twins' vaccine T cell response reportedly seemed partly convergent, partly personalized.

This sequence originates from a woman aged 18-29 years in good health. Material: PBMCs. The chain employs TRBV18 and TRBJ2-7; 8 nucleotides agree with TRBD2. The CDR3 region is CASSLGGALAYEQYF. As DNA, the CDR3 is TGTGCCAGCTCACTCGGGGGGGCCCTCGCCTACGAGCAGTACTTC.